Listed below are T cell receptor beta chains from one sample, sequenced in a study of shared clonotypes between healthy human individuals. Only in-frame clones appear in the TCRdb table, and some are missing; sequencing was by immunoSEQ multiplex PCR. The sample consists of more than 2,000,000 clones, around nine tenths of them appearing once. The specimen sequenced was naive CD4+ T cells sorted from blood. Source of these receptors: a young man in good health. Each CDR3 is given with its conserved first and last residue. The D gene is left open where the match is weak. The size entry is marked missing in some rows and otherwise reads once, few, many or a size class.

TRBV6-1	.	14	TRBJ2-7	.	CASRLETGPYEQYF	TGTGCCAGCAGATTAGAGACAGGACCCTACGAGCAGTACTTC
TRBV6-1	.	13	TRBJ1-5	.	CASRTQGVQPQHF	TGTGCCAGCAGGACACAGGGAGTTCAGCCCCAGCATTTT
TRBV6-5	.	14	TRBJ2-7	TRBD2	CASSLTSGGYEQYF	TGTGCCAGCAGTTTGACTAGCGGAGGCTACGAGCAGTACTTC
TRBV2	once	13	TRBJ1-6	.	CASSAGDNSPLHF	TGTGCCAGCTCGGCAGGGGATAATTCACCCCTCCACTTT
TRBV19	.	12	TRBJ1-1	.	CASSKTGYEAFF	TGTGCCAGTAGTAAAACAGGGTACGAGGCTTTCTTT
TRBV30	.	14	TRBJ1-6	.	CAWSSGRDNSPLHF	TGTGCCTGGAGTTCCGGACGGGATAATTCACCCCTCCACTTT
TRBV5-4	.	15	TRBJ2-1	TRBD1	CASVRTGDSYNEQFF	TGTGCCAGTGTGAGGACAGGGGACTCCTACAATGAGCAGTTCTTC
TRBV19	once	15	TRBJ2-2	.	CASSIGLSNTGELFF	TGTGCCAGTAGTATAGGACTGTCGAACACCGGGGAGCTGTTTTTT
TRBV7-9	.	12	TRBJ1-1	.	CASSFADTEAFF	TGTGCCAGCAGCTTCGCCGACACTGAAGCTTTCTTT
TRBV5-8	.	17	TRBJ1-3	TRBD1	CASSIPGQGLFGNTIYF	TGTGCCAGCAGCATACCGGGACAGGGTTTGTTTGGAAACACCATATATTTT
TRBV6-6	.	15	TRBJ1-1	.	CASSPRQQMNTEAFF	TGTGCCAGCAGTCCCAGACAACAGATGAACACTGAAGCTTTCTTT
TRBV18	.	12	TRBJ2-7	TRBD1	CASSLDRDEQYF	TGTGCCAGCTCGCTCGACAGGGACGAGCAGTACTTC
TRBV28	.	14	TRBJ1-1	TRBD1	CASSLAQGVTEAFF	TGTGCCAGCAGTTTAGCACAGGGGGTCACTGAAGCTTTCTTT
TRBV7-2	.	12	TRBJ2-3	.	CASSKSTDTQYF	TGTGCCAGCAGCAAGAGCACAGATACGCAGTATTTT
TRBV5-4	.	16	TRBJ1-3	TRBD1	CASSLGDRVSGNTIYF	TGTGCCAGCAGCTTGGGGGACAGGGTGTCTGGAAACACCATATATTTT
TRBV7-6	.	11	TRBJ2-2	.	CASSLPGELFF	TGTGCCAGCAGCTTACCCGGGGAGCTGTTTTTT
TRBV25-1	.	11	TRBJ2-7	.	CASSVSGEQYF	TGTGCCAGCAGTGTATCTGGCGAGCAGTACTTC
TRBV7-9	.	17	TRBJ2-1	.	CASSLAPGTKTYNEQFF	TGTGCCAGCAGCTTAGCTCCCGGGACAAAGACTTACAATGAGCAGTTCTTC
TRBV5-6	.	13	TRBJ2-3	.	CASSLGRTDTQYF	TGTGCCAGCAGCTTGGGACGCACAGATACGCAGTATTTT
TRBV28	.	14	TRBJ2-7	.	CASSFSGFSYEQYF	TGTGCCAGCAGTTTTTCCGGATTCTCCTACGAGCAGTACTTC
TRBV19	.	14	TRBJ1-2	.	CASSTPGGIRGYTF	TGTGCCAGTAGTACCCCGGGAGGGATAAGAGGCTACACCTTC
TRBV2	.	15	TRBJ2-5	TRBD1	CASSGTGAPQETQYF	TGTGCCAGCAGCGGGACAGGGGCCCCTCAAGAGACCCAGTACTTC
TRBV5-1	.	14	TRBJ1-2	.	CASSLGVKDYGYTF	TGCGCCAGCAGCTTGGGGGTTAAGGACTATGGCTACACCTTC
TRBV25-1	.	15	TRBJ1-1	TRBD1	CASSFRTGANTEAFF	TGTGCCAGCAGTTTCAGGACAGGGGCGAACACTGAAGCTTTCTTT
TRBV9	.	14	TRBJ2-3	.	CASSVALGGNTQYF	TGTGCCAGCAGCGTAGCCCTCGGGGGAAATACGCAGTATTTT
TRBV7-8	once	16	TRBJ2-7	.	CASSLAASVPSYEQYF	TGTGCCAGCAGCTTAGCGGCTAGCGTTCCCTCCTACGAGCAGTACTTC
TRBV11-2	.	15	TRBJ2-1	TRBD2	CASSRPGTSRNEQFF	TGTGCCAGCAGCCGACCCGGGACTAGCAGGAATGAGCAGTTCTTC
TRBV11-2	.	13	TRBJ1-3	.	CASSIRAGNTIYF	TGTGCCAGCAGCATCAGGGCTGGAAACACCATATATTTT
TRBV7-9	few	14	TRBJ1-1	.	CASSPSLSYTEAFF	TGTGCCAGCAGCCCATCGCTTAGTTACACTGAAGCTTTCTTT
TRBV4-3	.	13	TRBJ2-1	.	CASSQEGYNEQFF	TGCGCCAGCAGCCAAGAAGGGTACAATGAGCAGTTCTTC
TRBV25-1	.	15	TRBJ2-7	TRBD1	CASQAQQGISYEQYF	TGTGCCAGCCAGGCCCAACAGGGGATCTCCTACGAGCAGTACTTC
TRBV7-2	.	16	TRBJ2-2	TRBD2	CASRGISGGYTGELFF	TGTGCCAGCAGGGGTATTAGCGGGGGGTACACCGGGGAGCTGTTTTTT
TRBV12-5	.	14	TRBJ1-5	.	CASGQATRNQPQHF	TGTGCTAGTGGTCAAGCGACTCGCAATCAGCCCCAGCATTTT
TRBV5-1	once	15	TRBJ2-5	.	CASTLGFQVQETQYF	TGCGCCAGCACCCTGGGTTTCCAGGTTCAAGAGACCCAGTACTTC
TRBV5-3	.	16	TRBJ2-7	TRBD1	CARSGTGLRMRYEQYF	TGTGCCAGAAGCGGGACAGGGCTCAGAATGCGCTACGAGCAGTACTTC
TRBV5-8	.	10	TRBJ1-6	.	CASSLAALHF	TGTGCCAGCAGCTTGGCGGCCCTCCACTTT
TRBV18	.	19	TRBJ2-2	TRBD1	CASSQNGVPGQGSVGELFF	TGTGCCAGCTCACAAAATGGCGTCCCGGGACAGGGTTCCGTCGGGGAGCTGTTTTTT
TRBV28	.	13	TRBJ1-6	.	CASRNGYNSPLHF	TGTGCCAGCCGGAACGGCTATAATTCACCCCTCCACTTT
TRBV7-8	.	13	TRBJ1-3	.	CASRWSSGNTIYF	TGTGCCAGCCGCTGGTCTTCTGGAAACACCATATATTTT
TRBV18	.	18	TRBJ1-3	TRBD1	CASSFTLGQALSGNTIYF	TGTGCCAGCTCATTCACTCTAGGACAGGCCCTCTCTGGAAACACCATATATTTT
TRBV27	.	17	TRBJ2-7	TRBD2	CASSLLAWREGPGEQYF	TGTGCCAGCAGTTTATTAGCGTGGCGGGAGGGCCCTGGCGAGCAGTACTTC
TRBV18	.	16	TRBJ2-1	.	CASSPRGPSSYNEQFF	TGTGCCAGCTCCCCGCGGGGGCCGAGCTCCTACAATGAGCAGTTCTTC
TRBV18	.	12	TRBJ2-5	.	CASSKYQETQYF	TGTGCCAGCTCAAAGTACCAAGAGACCCAGTACTTC
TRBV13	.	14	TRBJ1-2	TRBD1	CASTPSGGEYGYTF	TGTGCCAGCACCCCCTCAGGGGGCGAGTATGGCTACACCTTC
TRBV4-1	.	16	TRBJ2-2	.	CASSQDEAANTGELFF	TGCGCCAGCAGCCAAGATGAGGCCGCGAACACCGGGGAGCTGTTTTTT
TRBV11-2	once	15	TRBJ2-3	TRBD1	CASSPGGQPWDTQYF	TGTGCCAGCAGCCCTGGGGGACAGCCGTGGGATACGCAGTATTTT
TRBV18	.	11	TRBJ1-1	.	CASSLEGEAFF	TGTGCCAGCTCACTCGAGGGTGAAGCTTTCTTT
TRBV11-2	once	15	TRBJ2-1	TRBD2	CASSLAGGPYNEQFF	TGTGCCAGCAGCTTAGCGGGAGGGCCATACAATGAGCAGTTCTTC
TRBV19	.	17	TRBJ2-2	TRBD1	CASTPRGQGAGTGELFF	TGTGCCAGTACCCCACGGGGACAGGGGGCTGGAACCGGGGAGCTGTTTTTT
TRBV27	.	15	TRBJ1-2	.	CASSLRTEATYGYTF	TGTGCCAGCAGTTTACGGACAGAGGCCACCTATGGCTACACCTTC
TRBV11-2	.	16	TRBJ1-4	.	CASSSGGASTNEKLFF	TGTGCCAGCAGCTCTGGCGGGGCTTCAACTAATGAAAAACTGTTTTTT
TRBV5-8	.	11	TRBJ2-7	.	CASSRFYEQYF	TGTGCCAGCAGCCGATTCTACGAGCAGTACTTC